The sequence of this TCR beta chain was determined in a study of technical replicates of blood from a few donors. The table came from immunoSEQ multiplex PCR; TCRdb's copy has only in-frame clones and leaves some out. In the table there are more than 65,000 clones, about 90% of which are singletons. CDR1 and CDR2 (germline): MNHEY, SMNVEV (reference sequence). The CDR3 spans 16 residues. J gave up 2 bases and V 6 bases, and 10 bases lay outside the gene matches. The TCR originated in a human donor in good health. Some clones in this sample may be carry-over from other donors' samples. Sample: PBMCs. The chain employs TRBV27 and TRBJ1-5; 7 bases are shared with TRBD1. The CDR3 coding sequence is TGTGCCAGCAGACCCTACAGGGGTGGGGGCAATCAGCCCCAGCATTTT. Translating it yields CASRPYRGGGNQPQHF.